What follows are 7 T cell receptor beta chains derived from one specimen sequenced in a study of blood T cell repertoires in COVID-19 (dated by TCRdb to about 2020). Library method: the immunoSEQ multiplex PCR assay. TCRdb took over this immuneACCESS table, retaining in-frame rearrangements with V and J assigned. Such tables are incomplete; in checked studies, under half of the missing clones stem from an unresolved V gene, and the remainder is unexplained. Present in this sample are 140,000 to 150,000 clones, about 89% of which were seen just once. Together, the top ten hold about 2.9% of the sample. Material for sequencing was peripheral blood. Source of these receptors: a man in his 60s with active or convalescent COVID-19.

The V call is TRBV4-1, the J call TRBJ1-1, with D unresolved. Germline V CDR1 and CDR2: MGHRA, YSYEKL. V was trimmed by 1 base and J by 1 base, leaving 10 bases between them. This CDR3 has 15 residues. The chain's CDR3 is CASSQARHENTEAFF. The CDR3 DNA follows: TGCGCCAGCAGCCAAGCTCGACACGAGAACACTGAAGCTTTCTTT.

In its sample, this clone was seen a few times. This rearrangement joins TRBV28 to TRBJ2-7; D may be TRBD2 (6 bases). Looked up from germline, CDR1 is MDHEN and CDR2 is SYDVKM. The ends were cut back, 6 bases at V and 0 bases at J, with 12 bases in the middle. CDR3 length: 14 residues. CDR3 bases: TGTGCCAGCAGATCCTGGGGGGACTCCTACGAGCAGTACTTC. Its protein is CASRSWGDSYEQYF.

This clone was counted a few times. The chain joins TRBV5-1 to TRBJ2-3; D gene uncertain. The CDR3 has 14 amino acids. Germline-derived CDR1 and CDR2 are SGHRS and YFSETQ. Deletions cut 4 bases from V and 1 base from J, with 10 bases between. The CDR3 reads CASSPGVRTDTQYF. The CDR3 DNA is TGCGCCAGCAGCCCCGGAGTACGCACAGATACGCAGTATTTT.

The chain recombines TRBV28 with TRBJ2-1; the D gene is possibly TRBD2 (6 bases). CDR1 MDHEN and CDR2 SYDVKM come from the germline V gene. Trimming removed 5 bases from V and 2 bases from J, with 19 bases in between. CDR3 length equals 17 residues. CDR3 sequence: CASSSPPGGGAYNEQFF. CDR3 coding DNA: TGTGCCAGCAGTAGCCCTCCCGGCGGAGGGGCCTACAATGAGCAGTTCTTC.

The genes are TRBV2 and TRBJ1-5; D gene ambiguous. Per the germline V gene, CDR1 is SNHLY and CDR2 is FYNNEI. Trimming stripped 6 bases from V and 0 bases from J, with 21 bases between. CDR3 length: 18 amino acids. CDR3: CASSAPRQAKDSNQPQHF. The CDR3 DNA is TGTGCCAGCAGCGCCCCCCGGCAGGCAAAAGATAGCAATCAGCCCCAGCATTTT.

The chain carries TRBV2 and TRBJ1-2; D not resolved. V was clipped by 2 bases and J by 4 bases, with 5 bases between them. The CDR3 loop spans 12 amino acids. Looked up from germline, CDR1 is SNHLY and CDR2 is FYNNEI. CDR3 region: CASSENGYGYTF. As DNA, the CDR3 is TGTGCCAGCAGTGAAAACGGCTATGGCTACACCTTC.

The chain links TRBV5-1 to TRBJ2-1; TRBD2 is a possible D gene (5 bases). Trimming removed 6 bases at V and 2 bases at J, with 18 bases between. The CDR3 totals 16 residues. From germline, CDR1 is SGHRS and CDR2 YFSETQ. The CDR3 DNA is TGCGCCAGCACTCTTGGCCGGGAAAGGCCCTACAATGAGCAGTTCTTC. Its protein product is CASTLGRERPYNEQFF. Filled out from reference TRBV5-1 and TRBJ2-1, the complete variable domain reads KAGVTQTPRYLIKTRGQQVTLSCSPISGHRSVSWYQQTPGQGLQFLFEYFSETQRNKGNFPGRFSGRQFSNSRSEMNVSTLELGDSALYLCASTLGRERPYNEQFFGPGTRLTVL.